This T cell receptor beta chain emerged from a study of post-analysis software for immune sequencing data. Study-wide context: Disease courses included relapsing-remitting, secondary progressive and progressive-relapsing multiple sclerosis.

There are 14 residues in the CDR3. Germline V gene lookup returns CDR1 DFQATT and CDR2 SNEGSKA (reference sequence). Prepared libraries of TCR beta cDNA carried unique molecular identifiers. Roughly 0.5 million cDNA molecules were obtained from about 0.98 to 11 million T cells. TCRdb reprocessed the PCR reads via MiXCR and lists one record per CDR3 protein. The sample records about 460,000 distinct CDR3 sequences, roughly 46% being singletons. Comment on this clonotype: Its antigen is undetermined.

Regarding the study as a whole: TRBV segments more frequent in patients than in controls numbered a few and included TRBV5-6, TRBV5-1 and TRBV20-1.

The rearrangement joins TRBV20-1 to TRBJ2-4; D remains unclear. The DNA end lines up better with TRBJ2-7; the J call may be wrong. This sequence originates from a girl between 5 and 17 years old with multiple sclerosis. The sample was blood. The chain's CDR3 is CSAPMGESENEQYF. The CDR3 DNA follows: TGCAGTGCCCCGATGGGCGAGAGTGAAAACGAGCAGTACTTC.